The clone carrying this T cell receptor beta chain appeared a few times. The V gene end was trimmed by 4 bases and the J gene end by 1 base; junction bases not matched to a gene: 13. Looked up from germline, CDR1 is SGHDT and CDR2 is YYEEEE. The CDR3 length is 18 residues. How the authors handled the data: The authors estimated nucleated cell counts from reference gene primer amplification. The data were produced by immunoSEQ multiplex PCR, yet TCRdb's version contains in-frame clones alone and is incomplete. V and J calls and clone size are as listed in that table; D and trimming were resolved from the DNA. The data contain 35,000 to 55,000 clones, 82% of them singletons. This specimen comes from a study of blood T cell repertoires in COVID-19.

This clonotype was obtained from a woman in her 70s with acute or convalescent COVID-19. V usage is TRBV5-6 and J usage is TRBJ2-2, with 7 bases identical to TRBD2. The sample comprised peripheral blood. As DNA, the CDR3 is TGTGCCAGCAGCCCCCTTTGGCTAGCGGAGGAGAACACCGGGGAGCTGTTTTTT. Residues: CASSPLWLAEENTGELFF. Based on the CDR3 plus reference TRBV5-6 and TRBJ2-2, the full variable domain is DAGVTQSPTHLIKTRGQQVTLRCSPKSGHDTVSWYQQALGQGPQFIFQYYEEEERQRGNFPDRFSGHQFPNYSSELNVNALLLGDSALYLCASSPLWLAEENTGELFFGEGSRLTVL.